This T cell receptor beta chain was captured in a study of T cell responses to AZD1222 COVID-19 vaccine. General study results and limits: Clonal diversity was possibly underestimated, and white British individuals and females predominated among donors. When two AZD1222 doses had been given, Spike-specific TCR breadth and depth rose. Nearly half of spike-specific TCRs reportedly target unmutated variant regions.

Data came from immunoSEQ multiplex PCR; TCRdb stores just in-frame clones and leaves some out. Among 83,000 or so clones listed, almost 90% were seen once. The sample holds one count of this clone. The antigen is not known. Germline trimming cut 5 bases from V and 8 bases from J; bases unmatched to any gene: 4. This CDR3 contains 14 residues. Germline assignment: CDR1 MNHEY and CDR2 SMNVEV (reference sequence). The sample consisted of peripheral blood, taken 28 days after the second AZD1222 dose. This rearrangement joins TRBV27 to TRBJ1-6; 9 bases map to TRBD1. The TCR was taken from an adult who received the AZD1222 COVID-19 vaccine. The DNA of the CDR3 is TGTGCCAGCAGTAGGGACAGGGCTGATTCACCCCTCCACTTT. Translation gives CASSRDRADSPLHF.